These 18 T cell receptor beta chains were all obtained from the same sample, sequenced in a study of T-cell reconstitution after alpha-beta-depleted transplantation in children. This sample's TCRbeta library carried unique molecular identifier barcodes. TCRdb re-called the PCR reads with MiXCR, one entry per CDR3 protein. The table has approximately 1,000,000 distinct CDR3 sequences, about 31% seen once; the top ten hold under 30%. The sequencing used PBMCs, mostly from graft donor cells, collected 360 days after TCRalphabeta/CD19-depleted stem cell transplant. These receptors were obtained from a boy under two years old who had a stem cell transplant for SCID, so the T cells may come from the graft donor.

This clonotype turned up a few times. The genes are TRBV11-2 and TRBJ2-3; 10 bases are a match to TRBD2. The germline gives CDR1 SGHAT, CDR2 FQNNGV. This CDR3 comprises 17 residues. V lost 5 bases to trimming and J lost 3 bases; unmatched junction nucleotides: 11. The CDR3 DNA follows: TGTGCCAGCAGCATAACAACCGGGACTAGCGCAACAGATACGCAGTATTTT. It specifies CASSITTGTSATDTQYF.

The chain carries TRBV7-9 and TRBJ2-3, with D possibly being TRBD2 (6 bases). The germline CDR1 and CDR2 sequences are SEHNR and FQNEAQ (reference sequence). Deletions cut 5 bases from V and 1 base from J, with 10 bases between. The length of the CDR3 is 14 residues. Written as DNA, the CDR3 is TGTGCCAGCAGCCCGGACTACCGCACAGATACGCAGTATTTT. It codes for CASSPDYRTDTQYF.

The chain carries TRBV12-3 or TRBV12-4 and TRBJ1-5; D is unresolved. V was cut by 7 bases and J by 2 bases, with 12 bases left in between. This CDR3 region has 14 residues. CDR3 nucleotides: TGTGCCAGCACAACAGCGTTGGGCAATCAGCCCCAGCATTTT. Protein: CASTTALGNQPQHF.

J is TRBJ2-7 and V is TRBV15, with 9 bases aligning to TRBD1. Germline-derived CDR1 and CDR2 are LNHNV and YYDKDF (reference sequence). The ends lost 1 base at V and 3 bases at J; junction bases unmatched: 4. The CDR3 has 15 residues. CDR3 sequence (DNA): TGTGCCACCAGCAGAGTTGACAGGGGGGGCTACGAGCAGTACTTC. It yields the protein CATSRVDRGGYEQYF.

This chain uses TRBV6-2 or TRBV6-3 with TRBJ2-5; 7 bases fit TRBD1. Germline V gene lookup returns CDR1 MNHEY and CDR2 SVGEGT. V was pared by 9 bases and J by 3 bases, with 10 bases of the junction left unmatched. The CDR3 contains 14 residues. CDR3 amino acids: CASTEGQIKETQYF. The CDR3 DNA reads as TGTGCCAGTACCGAGGGACAGATAAAAGAGACCCAGTACTTC.

This clonotype was seen ten or more times. The chain uses TRBV5-6 and TRBJ2-3; 8 bases map to TRBD1. The length of the CDR3 is 13 residues. CDR1 SGHDT and CDR2 YYEEEE come from the germline V gene. V lost 5 bases, J lost 6 bases, and 5 bases stayed unmatched. CDR3 in amino acids: CASRGTGYDTQYF. The CDR3 DNA reads as TGTGCCAGCAGGGGGACAGGATATGATACGCAGTATTTT.

In its sample, this clonotype was seen many times. The chain couples TRBV5-1 to TRBJ2-5; D gene ambiguous. Germline V CDR1 and CDR2: SGHRS, YFSETQ. Trimming shortened V by 2 bases and J by 0 bases, and 8 bases separated the two germline ends. The CDR3 consists of 14 residues. The CDR3 region has the DNA TGCGCCAGCAGCTTACGGCCGTACCAAGAGACCCAGTACTTC. This translates into CASSLRPYQETQYF.

The chain carries TRBV5-5 and TRBJ2-5, with TRBD2 identical over 7 bases. Germline loops: CDR1 SGHKS, CDR2 YYEKEE (reference sequence). This CDR3 is 16 amino acids long. Unmatched junction bases numbered 14, after V lost 4 bases and J lost 5 bases. The CDR3 loop reads CASSPQGSREGETQYF. CDR3 nucleotides: TGTGCCAGCAGCCCACAAGGCAGTAGGGAGGGGGAGACCCAGTACTTC.

J is TRBJ2-7 and V is TRBV28, with a possible D match to TRBD1 (6 bases). The CDR3 contains 14 residues. Trimming took 5 bases from V and 2 from J, leaving 13 bases between them. The germline V gene encodes CDR1 MDHEN and CDR2 SYDVKM. As DNA, the CDR3 is TGTGCCAGCAGTAGCCGGGACACCGCCTACGAGCAGTACTTC. Amino acid sequence: CASSSRDTAYEQYF.

This clonotype was counted only a few times. The rearrangement joins TRBV10-3 to TRBJ2-1; TRBD1 agrees at 9 bases. The CDR3 is 15 amino acids. The trim removed 5 bases at V and 8 bases at J, leaving 10 bases unmatched. CDR1 ENHRY and CDR2 SYGVKD come from the germline V gene. CDR3 DNA: TGTGCCATCAGTTACCGGGGACAGGGTACGGATGAGCAGTTCTTC. It translates to CAISYRGQGTDEQFF.

This clonotype was detected only a few times. Here the CDR3 DNA reads TGTGCCAGCAGTTTGGGCCGGGGGGGAGGGGAGCAGTTCTTC. Translated, it gives CASSLGRGGGEQFF. The chain recombines TRBV12-3 or TRBV12-4 with TRBJ2-1; TRBD2 agrees at 8 bases. The CDR3 consists of 14 residues. Trimming took 3 bases from V and 10 from J; bases not matched to a gene: 8.

This clonotype was counted a few times. V and J are TRBV7-9 and TRBJ2-6; a weak D match, TRBD1 (5 bases). This CDR3 comprises 19 residues. V was shortened by 1 base and J by 2 bases, with 18 bases between the two germline ends. Per the germline V gene, CDR1 is SEHNR and CDR2 is FQNEAQ (reference sequence). The DNA for the CDR3 is TGTGCCAGCAGCTTAGGGGGCGCTAGTATAGTAGCTGGGGCCAACGTCCTGACTTTC. Amino acid sequence: CASSLGGASIVAGANVLTF.

This chain joins TRBV6-5 and TRBJ1-5; D perhaps matches TRBD1 (5 bases). Germline V gives CDR1 MNHEY, CDR2 SVGAGI. With 0 bases removed from V and 4 bases from J, the gap between germline ends came to 10 bases. This CDR3 spans 15 amino acids. DNA for the CDR3: TGTGCCAGCAGTTACTCGATACAGGCGAATCAGCCCCAGCATTTT. It is translated as CASSYSIQANQPQHF.

The CDR3 here is CASSYVGQETQYF. The CDR3 bases are TGTGCCAGCAGTTACGTGGGGCAAGAGACCCAGTACTTC. V gene TRBV6-2 or TRBV6-3 combines with J gene TRBJ2-5; the D is unclear. Trimming took 2 bases from V and 2 from J, leaving 6 bases between them. Germline V gene lookup returns CDR1 MNHEY and CDR2 SVGEGT. This CDR3 region has 13 residues.

The sample holds many counts of this clonotype. The J gene is TRBJ2-1, the V gene TRBV20-1, with D hard to call. The CDR3 spans 13 residues. Between the trimmed V and J ends, which lost 0 bases and 7 bases, there was a span of 10 bases. The germline V gene has CDR1 DFQATT and CDR2 SNEGSKA (reference sequence). Written as DNA, the CDR3 is TGCAGTGCTAGAGAGGGCCATAGGAATGAGCAGTTCTTC. Its protein product is CSAREGHRNEQFF.

This clonotype has more than one count but fewer than ten. The J gene is TRBJ2-1, the V gene TRBV2, with 9 nucleotides matching TRBD2. This CDR3 is built from 15 residues. In germline, CDR1 is SNHLY, CDR2 FYNNEI. With V trimmed by 3 bases and J by 7 bases, 7 bases remained unmatched. CDR3 region: CASSEEGLAGNEQFF. For the CDR3, the DNA is TGTGCCAGCAGTGAGGAGGGACTAGCCGGAAATGAGCAGTTCTTC. The complete variable domain, with remaining parts taken from reference TRBV2 and TRBJ2-1, reads EPEVTQTPSHQVTQMGQEVILRCVPISNHLYFYWYRQILGQKVEFLVSFYNNEISEKSEIFDDQFSVERPDGSNFTLKIRSTKLEDSAMYFCASSEEGLAGNEQFFGPGTRLTVL.

This clonotype has a handful of counts. The rearrangement uses TRBV4-1 and TRBJ1-2; 8 positions match TRBD1. J gave up 0 bases and V 3 bases, and 6 bases lay outside the gene matches. CDR3 length equals 16 residues. Germline V gene sequence: CDR1 MGHRA, CDR2 YSYEKL. Here the CDR3 reads CASSHLWTGPNYGYTF. CDR3 DNA: TGCGCCAGCAGCCACTTATGGACAGGGCCTAACTATGGCTACACCTTC.

This clonotype has just a few counts. V gene TRBV29-1 combines with J gene TRBJ2-1, with D perhaps being TRBD1 or TRBD2 (5 bases each). V gave up 7 bases and J gave up 6 bases, with 19 bases separating them. CDR1 SQVTM and CDR2 ANQGSEA come from the germline V gene. The CDR3 is 14 residues long. CDR3 region: CSASVFSGTNEQFF. CDR3 bases: TGCAGCGCCAGTGTTTTCTCGGGGACCAATGAGCAGTTCTTC.